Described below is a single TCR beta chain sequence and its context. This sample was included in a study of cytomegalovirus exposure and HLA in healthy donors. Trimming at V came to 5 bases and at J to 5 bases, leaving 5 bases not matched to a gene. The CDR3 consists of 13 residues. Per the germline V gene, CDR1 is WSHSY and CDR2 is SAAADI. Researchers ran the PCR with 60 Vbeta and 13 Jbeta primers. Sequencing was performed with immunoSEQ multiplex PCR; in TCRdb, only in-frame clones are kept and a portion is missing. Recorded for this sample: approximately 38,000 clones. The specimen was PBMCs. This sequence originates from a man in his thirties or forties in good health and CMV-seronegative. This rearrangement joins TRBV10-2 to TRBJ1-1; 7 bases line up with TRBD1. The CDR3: CASSRTGATEAFF. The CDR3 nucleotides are TGCGCCAGCAGTCGGACAGGAGCTACTGAAGCTTTCTTT.